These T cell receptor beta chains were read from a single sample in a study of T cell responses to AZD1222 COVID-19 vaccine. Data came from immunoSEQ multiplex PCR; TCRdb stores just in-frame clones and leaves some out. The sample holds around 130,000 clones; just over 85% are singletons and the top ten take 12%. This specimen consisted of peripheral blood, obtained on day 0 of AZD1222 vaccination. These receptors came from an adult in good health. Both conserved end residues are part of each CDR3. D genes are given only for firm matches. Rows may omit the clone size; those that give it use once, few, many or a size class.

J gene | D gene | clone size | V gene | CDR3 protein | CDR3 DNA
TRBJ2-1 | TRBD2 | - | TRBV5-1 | CASSQTSGSVNEQFF | TGCGCCAGCAGCCAGACTAGCGGGAGCGTCAATGAGCAGTTCTTC
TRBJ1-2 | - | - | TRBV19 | CASSIPGADYGYTF | TGTGCCAGTAGTATCCCGGGGGCTGACTATGGCTACACCTTC
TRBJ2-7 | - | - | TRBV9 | CASSVDYTTQQYF | TGTGCCAGCAGCGTAGACTACACCACTCAGCAGTACTTC
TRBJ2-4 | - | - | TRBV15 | CATSRLGHPKGLNIQYF | TGTGCCACCAGCAGACTTGGACACCCTAAGGGGTTGAACATTCAGTACTTC
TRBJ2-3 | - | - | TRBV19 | CASSRGAVTDTQYF | TGTGCCAGTAGTAGGGGGGCCGTCACAGATACGCAGTATTTT
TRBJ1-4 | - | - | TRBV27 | CASTSGAPGTTNEKLFF | TGTGCCAGCACCTCAGGGGCCCCGGGGACAACTAATGAAAAACTGTTTTTT
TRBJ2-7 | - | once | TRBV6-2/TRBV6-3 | CASSYPHEQYF | TGTGCCAGCAGTTACCCCCACGAGCAGTACTTC
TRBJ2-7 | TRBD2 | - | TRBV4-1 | CASSQDPLAGFYEQYF | TGCGCCAGCAGCCAAGATCCCCTAGCGGGGTTCTACGAGCAGTACTTC
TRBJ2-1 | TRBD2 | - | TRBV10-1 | CASSPGGLASDEQFF | TGCGCCAGCAGTCCAGGAGGACTAGCGTCTGATGAGCAGTTCTTC
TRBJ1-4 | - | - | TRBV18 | CASSPGTGPTNEKLFF | TGTGCCAGCTCACCAGGGACGGGACCAACTAATGAAAAACTGTTTTTT